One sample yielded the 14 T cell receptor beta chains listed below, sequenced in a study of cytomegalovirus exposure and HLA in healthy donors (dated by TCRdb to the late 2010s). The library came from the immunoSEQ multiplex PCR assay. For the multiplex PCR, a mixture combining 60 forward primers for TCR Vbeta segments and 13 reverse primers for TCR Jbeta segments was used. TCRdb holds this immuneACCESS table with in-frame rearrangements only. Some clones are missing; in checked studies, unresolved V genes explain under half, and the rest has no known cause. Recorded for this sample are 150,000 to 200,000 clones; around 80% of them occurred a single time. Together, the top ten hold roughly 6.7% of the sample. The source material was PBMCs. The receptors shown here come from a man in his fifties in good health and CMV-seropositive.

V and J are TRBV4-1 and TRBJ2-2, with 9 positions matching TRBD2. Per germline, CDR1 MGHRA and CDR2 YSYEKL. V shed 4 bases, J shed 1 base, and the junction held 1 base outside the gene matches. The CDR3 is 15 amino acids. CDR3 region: CASSLTSGNTGELFF. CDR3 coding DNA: TGCGCCAGCAGCCTGACTAGCGGGAACACCGGGGAGCTGTTTTTT.

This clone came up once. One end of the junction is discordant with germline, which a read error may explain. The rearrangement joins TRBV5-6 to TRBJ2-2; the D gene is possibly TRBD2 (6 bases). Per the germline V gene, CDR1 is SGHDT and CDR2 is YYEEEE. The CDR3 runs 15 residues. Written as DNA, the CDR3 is TGTGCCACCCATAGTTTGGGTACTAACACCGGGGGGCTGTTTTTT. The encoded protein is CATHSLGTNTGGLFF.

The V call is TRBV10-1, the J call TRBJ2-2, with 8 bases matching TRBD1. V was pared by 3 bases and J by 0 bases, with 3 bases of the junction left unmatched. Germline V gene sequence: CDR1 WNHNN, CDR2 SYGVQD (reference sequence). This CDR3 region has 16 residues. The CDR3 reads CASSDWDRTNTGELFF. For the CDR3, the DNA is TGCGCCAGCAGTGATTGGGACAGGACGAACACCGGGGAGCTGTTTTTT.

Written as DNA, the CDR3 is TGTGCCAGTAGTGGTAGCGGGAGTACAGATACGCAGTATTTT. It codes for CASSGSGSTDTQYF. The rearrangement uses TRBV7-6 and TRBJ2-3, with 9 bases that match TRBD2. The germline V gene encodes CDR1 SGHVS and CDR2 FNYEAQ. V gave up 9 bases and J gave up 3 bases; unmatched junction bases: 7. This CDR3 is 14 amino acids long.

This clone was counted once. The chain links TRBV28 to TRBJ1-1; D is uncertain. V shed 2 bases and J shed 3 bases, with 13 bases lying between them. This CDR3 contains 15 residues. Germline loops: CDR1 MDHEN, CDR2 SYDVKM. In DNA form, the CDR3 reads TGTGCCAGCAGTTTAGGGCTGGGAGAGTACACTGAAGCTTTCTTT. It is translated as CASSLGLGEYTEAFF.

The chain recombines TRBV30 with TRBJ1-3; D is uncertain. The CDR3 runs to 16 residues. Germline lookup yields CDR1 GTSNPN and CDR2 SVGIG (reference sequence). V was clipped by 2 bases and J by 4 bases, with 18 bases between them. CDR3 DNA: TGTGCCTGGAGTCTTCTCGCGGGTTCCCCAGGAAACACCATATATTTT. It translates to CAWSLLAGSPGNTIYF.

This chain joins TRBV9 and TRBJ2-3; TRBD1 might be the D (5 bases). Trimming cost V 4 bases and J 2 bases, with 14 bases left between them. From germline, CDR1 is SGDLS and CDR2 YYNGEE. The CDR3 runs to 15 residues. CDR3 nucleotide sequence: TGTGCCAGCAGCCCCCAAACAGGAGTCACAGATACGCAGTATTTT. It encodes CASSPQTGVTDTQYF.

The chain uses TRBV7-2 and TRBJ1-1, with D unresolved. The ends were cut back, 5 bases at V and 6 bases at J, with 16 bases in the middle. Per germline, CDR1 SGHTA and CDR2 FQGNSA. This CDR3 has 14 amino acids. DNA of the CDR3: TGTGCCAGCAGCCACCAAACGACGGGGTCTGAAGCTTTCTTT. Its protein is CASSHQTTGSEAFF.

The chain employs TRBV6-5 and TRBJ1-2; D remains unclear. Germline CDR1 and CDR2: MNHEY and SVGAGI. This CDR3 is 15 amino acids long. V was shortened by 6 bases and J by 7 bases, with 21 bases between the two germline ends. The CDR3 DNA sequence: TGTGCCAGCAGACCACCTATTGGAGGCACCGGTGGCTACACCTTC. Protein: CASRPPIGGTGGYTF.

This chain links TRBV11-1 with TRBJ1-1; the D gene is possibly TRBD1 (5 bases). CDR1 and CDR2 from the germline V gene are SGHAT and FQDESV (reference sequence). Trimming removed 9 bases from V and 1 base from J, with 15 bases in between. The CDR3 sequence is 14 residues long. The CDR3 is CARARGTGNTEAFF. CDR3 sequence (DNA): TGTGCCAGGGCACGGGGGACGGGGAACACTGAAGCTTTCTTT. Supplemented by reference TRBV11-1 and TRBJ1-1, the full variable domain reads EAEVAQSPRYKITEKSQAVAFWCDPISGHATLYWYRQILGQGPELLVQFQDESVVDDSQLPKDRFSAERLKGVDSTLKIQPAELGDSAMYLCARARGTGNTEAFFGQGTRLTVV.

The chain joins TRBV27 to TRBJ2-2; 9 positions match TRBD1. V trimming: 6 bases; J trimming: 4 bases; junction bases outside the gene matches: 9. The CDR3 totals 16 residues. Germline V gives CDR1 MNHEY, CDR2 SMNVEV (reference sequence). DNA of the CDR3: TGTGCCAGCAGCCTCCGGACAGGGGTGAGCACCGGGGAGCTGTTTTTT. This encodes CASSLRTGVSTGELFF.

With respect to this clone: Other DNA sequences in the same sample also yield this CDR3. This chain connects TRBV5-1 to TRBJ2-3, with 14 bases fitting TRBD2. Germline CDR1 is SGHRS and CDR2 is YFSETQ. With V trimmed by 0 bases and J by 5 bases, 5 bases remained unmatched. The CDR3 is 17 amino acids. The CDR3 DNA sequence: TGCGCCAGCAGCTTGGAGGGACTAGCGGGAGTTGGAGATACGCAGTATTTT. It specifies CASSLEGLAGVGDTQYF. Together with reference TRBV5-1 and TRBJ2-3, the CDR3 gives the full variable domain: KAGVTQTPRYLIKTRGQQVTLSCSPISGHRSVSWYQQTPGQGLQFLFEYFSETQRNKGNFPGRFSGRQFSNSRSEMNVSTLELGDSALYLCASSLEGLAGVGDTQYFGPGTRLTVL.

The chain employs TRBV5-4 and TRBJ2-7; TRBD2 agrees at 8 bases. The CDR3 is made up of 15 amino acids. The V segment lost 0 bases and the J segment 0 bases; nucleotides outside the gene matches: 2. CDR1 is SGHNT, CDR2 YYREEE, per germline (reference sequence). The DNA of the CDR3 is TGTGCCAGCAGCTTGGGGCTAGCGGGCTCCTACGAGCAGTACTTC. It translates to CASSLGLAGSYEQYF.

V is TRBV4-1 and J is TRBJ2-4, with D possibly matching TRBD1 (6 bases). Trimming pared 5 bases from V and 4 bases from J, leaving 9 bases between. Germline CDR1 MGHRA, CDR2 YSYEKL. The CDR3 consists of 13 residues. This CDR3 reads CASSFDRKNIQYF. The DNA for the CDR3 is TGCGCCAGCAGCTTCGACAGGAAAAACATTCAGTACTTC.